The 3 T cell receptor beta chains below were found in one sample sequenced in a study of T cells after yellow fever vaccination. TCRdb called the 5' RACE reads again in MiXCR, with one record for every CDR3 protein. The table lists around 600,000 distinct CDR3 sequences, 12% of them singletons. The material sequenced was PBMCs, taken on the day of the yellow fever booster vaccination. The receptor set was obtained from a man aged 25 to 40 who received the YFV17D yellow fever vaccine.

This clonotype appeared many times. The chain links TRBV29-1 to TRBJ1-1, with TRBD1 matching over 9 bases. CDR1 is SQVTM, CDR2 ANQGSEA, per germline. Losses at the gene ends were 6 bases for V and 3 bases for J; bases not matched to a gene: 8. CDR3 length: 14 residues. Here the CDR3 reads CSVTTGGMDTEAFF. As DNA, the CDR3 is TGCAGCGTGACTACAGGGGGCATGGACACTGAAGCTTTCTTT.

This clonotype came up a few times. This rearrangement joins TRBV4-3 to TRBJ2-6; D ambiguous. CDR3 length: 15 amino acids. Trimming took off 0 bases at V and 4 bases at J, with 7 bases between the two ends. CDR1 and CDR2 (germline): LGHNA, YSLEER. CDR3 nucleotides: TGCGCCAGCAGCCAAGATTCAGTCGGGGCCAACGTCCTGACTTTC. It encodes CASSQDSVGANVLTF.

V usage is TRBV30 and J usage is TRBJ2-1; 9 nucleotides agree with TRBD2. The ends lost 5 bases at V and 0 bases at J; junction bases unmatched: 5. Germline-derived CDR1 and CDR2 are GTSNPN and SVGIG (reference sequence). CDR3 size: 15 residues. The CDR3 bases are TGTGCCTGGTCAGAGGGACTAGCCTCCTACAATGAGCAGTTCTTC. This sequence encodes CAWSEGLASYNEQFF.